The T cell receptor beta chain described here comes from a study of metastatic and nonmetastatic thyroid tumors (dated by TCRdb to about 2020). Background on the whole study: For patients with malignant and with benign thyroid disease, the researchers compared repertoires between peripheral blood samples and tumor or nodule tissue samples. Beyond this particular receptor, the publication reports: TCR beta diversity was reported as significantly higher in malignant tumors than in benign nodules, in both blood and tumor samples.

In regard to this clone: It lacks a known antigen. Base-call qualities are not available, and no considerably larger clone is one nucleotide away.

The library was generated by PCR. These reads were obtained on an Illumina HiSeq 4000. High-throughput sequencing was used to profile the CDR3 region of the TCR beta-chain in every patient. The original pipeline was this. Drawing on CDR3 differences between clinicopathological groups, the researchers built a classifier meant to tell apart patients with distant-metastatic papillary thyroid cancer. Repertoire diversity was assessed with the Shannon index, and tumor-blood repertoire similarity with the Morisita-Horn index. TCRdb reanalyzed the raw reads on its own, using fastp at Q25 for trimming and MiXCR for clone calling, and kept in-frame beta chains. The V and J calls and clone size come from TCRdb's table, not from the authors' own analysis. This sample lists just under 20,000 clones; roughly 29% were detected once. Clones ranked in the top ten supply 6% to 7% of the sample. The germline V gene (reference sequence) gives CDR1 as MNHEY and CDR2 as SMNVEV. The CDR3 contains 12 residues, cysteine and phenylalanine counted. The entry retains the CDR3 DNA only, 36 bases that are in frame from base 1. V and J are truncated by 4 bases and 1 base respectively, leaving an intervening sequence of 4 bases.

None of the patients had been given any treatment before thyroid surgery. Using T-cell receptor beta sequencing, the study looked back at clinical samples from patients collected from the early 2010s to the late 2010s. This chain joins TRBV27 to TRBJ1-1; the D gene is unclear. Sequenced input: blood. The receptor comes from a female donor with papillary thyroid cancer or a benign thyroid nodule (not recorded which). Some clones in this sample may be carry-over from other donors' samples. The CDR3 protein sequence reads: CASSSRNTEAFF. The DNA sequence is TGTGCCAGCAGTTCAAGGAACACTGAAGCTTTCTTT.